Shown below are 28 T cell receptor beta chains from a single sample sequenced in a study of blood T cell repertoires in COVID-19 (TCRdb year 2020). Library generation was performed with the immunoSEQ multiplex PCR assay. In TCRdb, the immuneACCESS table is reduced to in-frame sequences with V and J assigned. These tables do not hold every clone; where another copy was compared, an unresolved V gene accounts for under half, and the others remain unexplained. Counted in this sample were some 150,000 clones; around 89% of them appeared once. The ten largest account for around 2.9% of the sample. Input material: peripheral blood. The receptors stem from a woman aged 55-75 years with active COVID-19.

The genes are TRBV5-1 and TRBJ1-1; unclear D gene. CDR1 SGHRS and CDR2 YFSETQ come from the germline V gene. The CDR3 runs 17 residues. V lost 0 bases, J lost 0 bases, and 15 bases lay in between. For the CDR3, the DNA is TGCGCCAGCAGCTTGGATTTGTTTCGAGAAATGAACACTGAAGCTTTCTTT. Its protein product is CASSLDLFREMNTEAFF.

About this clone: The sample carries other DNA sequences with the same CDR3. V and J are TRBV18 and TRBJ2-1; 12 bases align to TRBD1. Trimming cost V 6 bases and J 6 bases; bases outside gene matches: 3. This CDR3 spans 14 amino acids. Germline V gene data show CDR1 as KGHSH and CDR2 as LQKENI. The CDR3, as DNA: TGTGCCAGCTCCCGGGACAGGGGGCGCAATGAGCAGTTCTTC. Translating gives CASSRDRGRNEQFF.

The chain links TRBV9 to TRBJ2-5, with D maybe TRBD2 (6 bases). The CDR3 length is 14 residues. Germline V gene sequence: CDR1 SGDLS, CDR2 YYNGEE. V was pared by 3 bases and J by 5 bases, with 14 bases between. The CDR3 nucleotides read TGTGCCAGCAGCGGTTTTAGCGGCGGGGAGACCCAGTACTTC. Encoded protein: CASSGFSGGETQYF.

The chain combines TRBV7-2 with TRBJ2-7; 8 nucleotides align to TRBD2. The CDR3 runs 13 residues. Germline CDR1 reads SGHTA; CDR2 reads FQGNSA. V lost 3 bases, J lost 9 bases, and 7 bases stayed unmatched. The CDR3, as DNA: TGTGCCAGCAGCTTCGGCGGGAGGCCGGGGCAGTACTTC. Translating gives CASSFGGRPGQYF.

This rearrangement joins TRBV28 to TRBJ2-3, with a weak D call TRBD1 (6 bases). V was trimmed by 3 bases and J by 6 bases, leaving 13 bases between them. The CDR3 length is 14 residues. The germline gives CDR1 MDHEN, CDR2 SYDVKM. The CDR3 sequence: CASSLGAPGDTQYF. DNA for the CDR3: TGTGCCAGCAGTTTGGGGGCACCTGGGGATACGCAGTATTTT.

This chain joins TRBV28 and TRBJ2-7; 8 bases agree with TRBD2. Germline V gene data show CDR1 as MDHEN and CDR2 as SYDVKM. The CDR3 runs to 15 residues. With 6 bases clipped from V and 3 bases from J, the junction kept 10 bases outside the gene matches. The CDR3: CASRLGGLVRYEQYF. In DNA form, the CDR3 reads TGTGCCAGCAGATTGGGGGGACTAGTGCGCTACGAGCAGTACTTC. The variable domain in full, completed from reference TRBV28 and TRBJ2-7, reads DVKVTQSSRYLVKRTGEKVFLECVQDMDHENMFWYRQDPGLGLRLIYFSYDVKMKEKGDIPEGYSVSREKKERFSLILESASTNQTSMYLCASRLGGLVRYEQYFGPGTRLTVT.

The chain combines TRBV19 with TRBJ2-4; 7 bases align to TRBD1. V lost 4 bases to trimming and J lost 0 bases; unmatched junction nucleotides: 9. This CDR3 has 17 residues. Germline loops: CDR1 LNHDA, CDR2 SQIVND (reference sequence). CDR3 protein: CASSREGQILAKNIQYF. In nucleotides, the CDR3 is TGTGCCAGTAGTAGAGAGGGACAGATCCTAGCCAAAAACATTCAGTACTTC.

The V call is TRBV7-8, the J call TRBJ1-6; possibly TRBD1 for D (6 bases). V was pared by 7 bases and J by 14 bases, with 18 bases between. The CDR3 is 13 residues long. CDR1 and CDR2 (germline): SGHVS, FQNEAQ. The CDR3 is CASTDRSGIALHF. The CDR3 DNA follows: TGTGCCAGCACCGACAGGTCCGGAATCGCCCTCCACTTT.

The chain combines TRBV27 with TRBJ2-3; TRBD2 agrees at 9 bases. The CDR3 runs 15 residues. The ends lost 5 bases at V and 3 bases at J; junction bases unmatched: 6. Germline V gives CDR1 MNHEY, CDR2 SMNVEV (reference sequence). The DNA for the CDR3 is TGTGCCAGCAGTAGGGCGGGAGGGCGGACAGATACGCAGTATTTT. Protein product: CASSRAGGRTDTQYF.

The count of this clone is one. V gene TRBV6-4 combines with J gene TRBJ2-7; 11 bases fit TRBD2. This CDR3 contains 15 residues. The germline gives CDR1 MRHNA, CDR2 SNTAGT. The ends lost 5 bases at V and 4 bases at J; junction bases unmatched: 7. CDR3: CASSQRLAGIYEQYF. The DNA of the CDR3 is TGTGCCAGCAGTCAGCGACTAGCGGGGATATACGAGCAGTACTTC.

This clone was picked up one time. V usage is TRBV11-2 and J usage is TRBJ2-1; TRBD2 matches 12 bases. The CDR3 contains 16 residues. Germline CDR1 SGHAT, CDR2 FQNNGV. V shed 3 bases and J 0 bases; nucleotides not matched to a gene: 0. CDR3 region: CASSLTSGSSYNEQFF. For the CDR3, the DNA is TGTGCCAGCAGCTTGACTAGCGGGAGCTCCTACAATGAGCAGTTCTTC.

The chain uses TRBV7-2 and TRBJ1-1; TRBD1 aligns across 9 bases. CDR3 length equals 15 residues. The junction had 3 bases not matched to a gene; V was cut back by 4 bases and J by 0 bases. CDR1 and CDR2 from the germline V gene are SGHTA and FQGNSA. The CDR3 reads CASSYRGPLNTEAFF. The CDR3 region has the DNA TGTGCCAGCAGCTACAGGGGGCCCTTGAACACTGAAGCTTTCTTT.

The CDR3 nucleotides are TGTGCCAGTAAGAGACAGGGCGGTCTCAATGAGCAGTTCTTC. As protein: CASKRQGGLNEQFF. V usage is TRBV19 and J usage is TRBJ2-1, with 7 bases that match TRBD1. Germline trimming cut 7 bases from V and 6 bases from J; bases unmatched to any gene: 9. Germline-derived CDR1 and CDR2 are LNHDA and SQIVND (reference sequence). The CDR3 has 14 residues.

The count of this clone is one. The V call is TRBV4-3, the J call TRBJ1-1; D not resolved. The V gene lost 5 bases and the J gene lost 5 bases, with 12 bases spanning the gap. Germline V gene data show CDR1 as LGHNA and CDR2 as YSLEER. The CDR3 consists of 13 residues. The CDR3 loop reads CASSTQQFTEAFF. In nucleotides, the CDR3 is TGCGCCAGCAGCACCCAACAATTTACTGAAGCTTTCTTT.

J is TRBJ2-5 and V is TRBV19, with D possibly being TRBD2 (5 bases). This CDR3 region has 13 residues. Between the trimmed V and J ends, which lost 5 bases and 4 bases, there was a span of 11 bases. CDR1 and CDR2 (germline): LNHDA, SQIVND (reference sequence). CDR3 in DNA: TGTGCCAGTAGTGAGCGGAGCCTAGAGACCCAGTACTTC. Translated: CASSERSLETQYF.

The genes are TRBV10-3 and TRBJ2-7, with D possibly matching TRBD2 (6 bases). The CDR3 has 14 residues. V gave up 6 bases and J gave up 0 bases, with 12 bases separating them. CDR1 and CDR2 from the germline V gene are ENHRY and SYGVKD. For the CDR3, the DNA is TGTGCCATCAGAGGATTAGCGGACTCCTACGAGCAGTACTTC. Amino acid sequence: CAIRGLADSYEQYF.

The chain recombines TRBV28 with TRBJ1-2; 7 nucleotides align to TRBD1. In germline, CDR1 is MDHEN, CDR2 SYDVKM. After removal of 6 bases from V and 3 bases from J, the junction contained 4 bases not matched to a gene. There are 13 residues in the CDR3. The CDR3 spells CASRLGGHYGYTF. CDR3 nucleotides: TGTGCCAGCAGATTAGGGGGCCACTATGGCTACACCTTC.

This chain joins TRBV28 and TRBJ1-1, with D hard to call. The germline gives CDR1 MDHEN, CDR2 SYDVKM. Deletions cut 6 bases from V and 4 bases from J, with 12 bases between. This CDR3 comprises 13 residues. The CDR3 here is CASSLPEGTEAFF. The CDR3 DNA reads TGTGCCAGCAGCCTCCCGGAGGGCACTGAAGCTTTCTTT.

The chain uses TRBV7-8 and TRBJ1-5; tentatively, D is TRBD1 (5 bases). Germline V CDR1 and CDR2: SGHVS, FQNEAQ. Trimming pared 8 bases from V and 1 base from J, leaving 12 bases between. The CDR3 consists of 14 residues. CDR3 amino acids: CASGTGLSNQPQHF. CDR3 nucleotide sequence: TGTGCCAGCGGAACAGGTTTAAGCAATCAGCCCCAGCATTTT.

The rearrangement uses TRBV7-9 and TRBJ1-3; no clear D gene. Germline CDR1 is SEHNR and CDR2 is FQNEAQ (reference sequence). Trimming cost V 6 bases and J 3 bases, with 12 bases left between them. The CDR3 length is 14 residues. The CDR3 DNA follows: TGTGCCAGCAGGACGGGAGGGTTTGGAAACACCATATATTTT. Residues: CASRTGGFGNTIYF.

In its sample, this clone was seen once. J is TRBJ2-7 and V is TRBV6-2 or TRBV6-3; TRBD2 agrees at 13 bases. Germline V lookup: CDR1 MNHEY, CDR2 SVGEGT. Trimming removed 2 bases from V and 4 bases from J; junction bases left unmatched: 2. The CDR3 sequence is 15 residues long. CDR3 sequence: CASSYGGLAGYEQYF. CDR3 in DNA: TGTGCCAGCAGTTACGGGGGACTAGCGGGGTACGAGCAGTACTTC.

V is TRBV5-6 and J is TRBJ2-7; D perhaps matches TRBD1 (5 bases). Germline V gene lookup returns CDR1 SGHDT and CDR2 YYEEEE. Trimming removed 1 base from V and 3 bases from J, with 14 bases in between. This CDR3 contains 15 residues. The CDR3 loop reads CASSLRQGASYEQYF. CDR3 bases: TGTGCCAGCAGCTTGAGGCAGGGTGCCAGCTACGAGCAGTACTTC.

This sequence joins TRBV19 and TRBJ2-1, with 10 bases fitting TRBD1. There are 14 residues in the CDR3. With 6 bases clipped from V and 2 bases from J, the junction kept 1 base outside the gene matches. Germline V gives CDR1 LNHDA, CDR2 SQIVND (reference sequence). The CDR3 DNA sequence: TGTGCCAGTAGCGGGACAGGGGCCTACAATGAGCAGTTCTTC. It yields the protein CASSGTGAYNEQFF.

The CDR3: CASSPPGGGTDTQYF. The DNA of the CDR3 is TGTGCCAGCTCACCTCCGGGAGGGGGCACAGATACGCAGTATTTT. The chain recombines TRBV18 with TRBJ2-3, with TRBD2 identical over 8 bases. In germline, CDR1 is KGHSH, CDR2 LQKENI. Unmatched junction bases numbered 3, after V lost 3 bases and J lost 1 base. The CDR3 runs to 15 residues.

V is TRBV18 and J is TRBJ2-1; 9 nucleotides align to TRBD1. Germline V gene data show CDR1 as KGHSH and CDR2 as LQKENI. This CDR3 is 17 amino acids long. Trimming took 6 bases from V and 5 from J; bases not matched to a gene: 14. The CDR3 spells CASSLLPPQGANNEQFF. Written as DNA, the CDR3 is TGTGCCAGCTCCCTCCTACCCCCACAGGGGGCTAACAATGAGCAGTTCTTC.

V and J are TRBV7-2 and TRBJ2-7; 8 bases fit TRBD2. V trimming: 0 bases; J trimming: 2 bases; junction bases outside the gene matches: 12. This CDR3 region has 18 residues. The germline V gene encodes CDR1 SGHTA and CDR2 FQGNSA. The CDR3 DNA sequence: TGTGCCAGCAGCTTAGCTTTCCTACGGGCGGGAGGAACCTACGAGCAGTACTTC. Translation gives CASSLAFLRAGGTYEQYF.

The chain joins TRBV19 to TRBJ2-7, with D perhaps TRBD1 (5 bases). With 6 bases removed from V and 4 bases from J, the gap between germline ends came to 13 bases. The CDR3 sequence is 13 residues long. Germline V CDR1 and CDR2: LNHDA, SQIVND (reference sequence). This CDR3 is CASSNRLLYEQYF. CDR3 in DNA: TGTGCCAGTAGCAACAGGTTACTGTACGAGCAGTACTTC.

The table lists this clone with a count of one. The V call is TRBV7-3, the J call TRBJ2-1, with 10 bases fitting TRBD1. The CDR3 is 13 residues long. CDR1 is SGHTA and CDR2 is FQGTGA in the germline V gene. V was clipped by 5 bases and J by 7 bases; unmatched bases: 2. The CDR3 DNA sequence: TGTGCCAGCAGCCAGGACAGGGGGAATGAGCAGTTCTTC. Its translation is CASSQDRGNEQFF. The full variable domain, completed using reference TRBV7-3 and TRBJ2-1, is GAGVSQTPSNKVTEKGKYVELRCDPISGHTALYWYRQSLGQGPEFLIYFQGTGAADDSGLPNDRFFAVRPEGSVSTLKIQRTERGDSAVYLCASSQDRGNEQFFGPGTRLTVL.